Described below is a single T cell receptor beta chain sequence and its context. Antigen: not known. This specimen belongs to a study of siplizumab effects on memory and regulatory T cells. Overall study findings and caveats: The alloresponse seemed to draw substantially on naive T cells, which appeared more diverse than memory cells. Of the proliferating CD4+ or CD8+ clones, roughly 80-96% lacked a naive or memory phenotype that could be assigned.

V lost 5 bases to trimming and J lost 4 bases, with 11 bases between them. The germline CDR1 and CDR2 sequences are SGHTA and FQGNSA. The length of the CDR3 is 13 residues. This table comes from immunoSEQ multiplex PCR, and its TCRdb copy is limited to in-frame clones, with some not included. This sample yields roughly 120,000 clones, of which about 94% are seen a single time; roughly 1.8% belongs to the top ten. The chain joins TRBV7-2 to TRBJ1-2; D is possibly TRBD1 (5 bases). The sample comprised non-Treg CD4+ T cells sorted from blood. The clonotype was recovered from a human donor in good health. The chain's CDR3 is CASSRGAPYGYTF. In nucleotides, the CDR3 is TGTGCCAGCAGCCGCGGGGCACCCTATGGCTACACCTTC.